This T cell receptor (beta chain) was documented in a study of cytomegalovirus exposure and HLA in healthy donors. Primers for the PCR totalled 60 Vbeta and 13 Jbeta. Sequenced by immunoSEQ multiplex PCR; TCRdb stores in-frame clones only, minus some. The sample consists of under 150,000 clones, almost 80% of them appearing once. General study results and limits: The majority of TCR sequences were rare, yet some public TCRs appeared in many donors. Donors belonging to an Asian-associated ancestry cluster reportedly showed fewer N-insertions in productive TCRs than the approximately 700-donor mean, according to what a later analysis found. In an earlier analysis, in roughly 600 donors, most V segments appeared productive either ~90% or ~30% of the time.

A note on this clone: Its target is not known.

The CDR3 runs 16 residues. Trimming cost V 1 base and J 5 bases; bases outside gene matches: 8. The germline gives CDR1 SEHNR, CDR2 FQNEAQ (reference sequence). This chain links TRBV7-9 with TRBJ2-5, with 9 bases fitting TRBD2. Source material: PBMCs. The sequence was obtained from a woman in her forties in good health and CMV-seropositive. This CDR3 reads CASSLGLRGGRETQYF. The DNA for the CDR3 is TGTGCCAGCAGCTTAGGTTTGCGGGGGGGTCGGGAGACCCAGTACTTC.